The 21 T cell receptor beta chains listed next were all sequenced from one sample in a study of OX40 agonist ivuxolimab in advanced cancers. Clones were read by immunoSEQ multiplex PCR, and TCRdb kept only the in-frame ones, dropping some. The repertoire holds around 79,000 clones, with over 75% as singletons. The input for sequencing was CD4+ or CD8+ T cells sorted from blood, taken in a trial of the OX40 agonist ivuxolimab. The receptors stem from an adult with an advanced solid tumor such as melanoma, head and neck, liver or kidney cancer.

The rearrangement links TRBV28 to TRBJ2-5; TRBD2 agrees at 8 bases. Germline CDR1 reads MDHEN; CDR2 reads SYDVKM. There are 15 residues in the CDR3. Trimming cost V 2 bases and J 2 bases; bases outside gene matches: 4. The CDR3 DNA is TGTGCCAGCAGTTTAGGGGCGGGAGGTCAAGAGACCCAGTACTTC. Protein sequence: CASSLGAGGQETQYF.

The chain uses TRBV10-3 and TRBJ2-5; tentatively, D is TRBD2 (5 bases). The V end was cut by 3 bases, the J end by 5 bases, with 7 bases between. Germline CDR1 and CDR2: ENHRY and SYGVKD. The CDR3 spans 12 residues. As DNA, the CDR3 is TGTGCCATCAGTGAAACTAGTGAGACCCAGTACTTC. Translating gives CAISETSETQYF.

This clone was seen just once. The gene calls are TRBV2 and TRBJ2-7, with D maybe TRBD2 (6 bases). CDR1 and CDR2 from the germline V gene are SNHLY and FYNNEI. Trimming stripped 5 bases from V and 3 bases from J, with 14 bases between. The CDR3 runs 14 residues. The DNA for the CDR3 is TGTGCCAGCAGTTTGTCCCCGACTAGCTACGAGCAGTACTTC. It is translated as CASSLSPTSYEQYF.

The J gene is TRBJ2-5, the V gene TRBV2; 10 positions agree with TRBD2. The germline gives CDR1 SNHLY, CDR2 FYNNEI. The V and J ends lost 10 bases and 5 bases, in that order; junction bases with no gene match: 10. This CDR3 contains 14 residues. The CDR3 nucleotides are TGTGCCACTGGGGCTAGCGGGAGCCCGGAGACCCAGTACTTC. The encoded protein is CATGASGSPETQYF.

The sample holds a few counts of this clone. This chain links TRBV27 with TRBJ2-7, with 16 bases that match TRBD2. The CDR3 runs to 16 residues. Trimming took 5 bases from V and 1 from J; bases not matched to a gene: 2. From germline, CDR1 is MNHEY and CDR2 SMNVEV (reference sequence). The CDR3 DNA follows: TGTGCCAGCAGTAAGGGACTAGCGGGAGGGTCCTACGAGCAGTACTTC. It is translated as CASSKGLAGGSYEQYF.

V usage is TRBV11-2 and J usage is TRBJ1-1; 7 bases are shared with TRBD1. The germline CDR1 and CDR2 sequences are SGHAT and FQNNGV. Trimming at V came to 6 bases and at J to 6 bases, leaving 13 bases not matched to a gene. The length of the CDR3 is 15 residues. The chain's CDR3 is CASRRDRLSGAEAFF. Here the CDR3 DNA reads TGTGCCAGCAGACGGGACAGACTTTCAGGGGCTGAAGCTTTCTTT.

The chain couples TRBV5-1 to TRBJ1-2; TRBD1 agrees at 8 bases. Trimming at V came to 6 bases and at J to 5 bases, leaving 12 bases not matched to a gene. This CDR3 is built from 15 residues. The germline V gene has CDR1 SGHRS and CDR2 YFSETQ. DNA of the CDR3: TGCGCCAGCAAGACAGGGGCCACTCGGGAATATGGCTACACCTTC. Its translation is CASKTGATREYGYTF.

V usage is TRBV4-2 and J usage is TRBJ2-7; D is perhaps TRBD1 (5 bases). CDR3 length: 14 residues. CDR1 is LGHNA, CDR2 YNFKEQ, per germline. The V end was cut by 4 bases, the J end by 6 bases, with 16 bases between. CDR3 nucleotides: TGTGCCAGCAGCCCGGACCCCAGGGTCCTCGAGCAGTACTTC. Translation: CASSPDPRVLEQYF.

V and J are TRBV18 and TRBJ1-1; weak D call: TRBD1 (6 bases). V was pared by 9 bases and J by 2 bases, with 13 bases between. Germline V gives CDR1 KGHSH, CDR2 LQKENI. The CDR3 is 13 residues long. CDR3 residues: CASAAGGNTEAFF. CDR3 coding DNA: TGTGCCAGTGCGGCCGGGGGCAACACTGAAGCTTTCTTT.

The rearrangement uses TRBV30 and TRBJ2-5; no firm D call. V gave up 3 bases and J gave up 4 bases, with 6 bases separating them. CDR1 GTSNPN and CDR2 SVGIG come from the germline V gene (reference sequence). The CDR3 spans 11 residues. The CDR3 DNA follows: TGTGCCTGGAGCGAATTAGAGACCCAGTACTTC. Protein sequence: CAWSELETQYF.

This chain uses TRBV19 with TRBJ1-4, with 10 bases that match TRBD1. This CDR3 comprises 15 residues. Germline V lookup: CDR1 LNHDA, CDR2 SQIVND (reference sequence). The ends lost 3 bases at V and 7 bases at J; junction bases unmatched: 5. The CDR3 sequence: CASSIGQGDGEKLFF. CDR3 sequence (DNA): TGTGCCAGTAGTATCGGACAGGGGGATGGTGAAAAACTGTTTTTT.

The rearrangement joins TRBV10-2 to TRBJ2-5; D is undetermined. The CDR3 consists of 13 residues. Germline CDR1 and CDR2: WSHSY and SAAADI. Trimming stripped 7 bases from V and 5 bases from J, with 14 bases between. As DNA, the CDR3 is TGCGCCAGCAAGGGCGATGAGTGGGAGACCCAGTACTTC. Amino acid sequence: CASKGDEWETQYF.

V is TRBV6-6 and J is TRBJ2-3; TRBD1 matches at 9 bases. Unmatched junction bases numbered 7, after V lost 4 bases and J lost 2 bases. This CDR3 is built from 16 residues. Germline loops: CDR1 MNHNY, CDR2 SVGAGI (reference sequence). The CDR3 DNA sequence: TGTGCCAGCAGTTCACATGACAGGGGGGCCACAGATACGCAGTATTTT. It translates to CASSSHDRGATDTQYF.

This clone occurred once. The V gene is TRBV19, the J gene TRBJ1-3; the match to TRBD1 covers 7 bases. The CDR3 is made up of 14 amino acids. V lost 7 bases to trimming and J lost 2 bases; unmatched junction nucleotides: 5. The germline CDR1 and CDR2 sequences are LNHDA and SQIVND (reference sequence). The CDR3 DNA follows: TGTGCCAGTAAATCAGGGGGAACTGGAAACACCATATATTTT. The encoded protein is CASKSGGTGNTIYF.

V usage is TRBV21-1 and J usage is TRBJ2-3; the table's TRBD2 call for D was not verified on the DNA. TRBV21-1 is reported as a pseudogene. The CDR3 extends over 16 amino acids. The CDR3 DNA reads as TGTGCCAGCAGCAAAGCTAGCGGGAGGGCCCCAGATACGCAGTATTTT. Translating gives CASSKASGRAPDTQYF.

The genes are TRBV27 and TRBJ2-7; the D is unclear. The CDR3 spans 13 residues. Germline V lookup: CDR1 MNHEY, CDR2 SMNVEV (reference sequence). With 2 bases removed from V and 7 bases from J, the gap between germline ends came to 12 bases. DNA for the CDR3: TGTGCCAGCAGTTTAACGGCATGGGGAGAGCAGTACTTC. It specifies CASSLTAWGEQYF.

This clone was seen a single time. CDR3 amino acids: CASSRRQDVETQYF. CDR3 sequence (DNA): TGTGCCAGCTCACGCCGACAGGATGTAGAGACCCAGTACTTC. The chain couples TRBV18 to TRBJ2-5; TRBD1 might be the D (6 bases). Trimming pared 4 bases from V and 4 bases from J, leaving 13 bases between. This CDR3 has 14 residues. The germline CDR1 and CDR2 sequences are KGHSH and LQKENI.

The genes are TRBV28 and TRBJ2-7; TRBD2 matches at 13 bases. The trim removed 3 bases at V and 6 bases at J, leaving 17 bases unmatched. The CDR3 length is 19 residues. CDR1 MDHEN and CDR2 SYDVKM come from the germline V gene. The DNA for the CDR3 is TGTGCCAGCAGTTTGGTCGGATCTTGGACTAGCGGGAGTCAGGCCGAGCAGTACTTC. It encodes CASSLVGSWTSGSQAEQYF. Variable domain in full (rest from reference TRBV28 and TRBJ2-7): DVKVTQSSRYLVKRTGEKVFLECVQDMDHENMFWYRQDPGLGLRLIYFSYDVKMKEKGDIPEGYSVSREKKERFSLILESASTNQTSMYLCASSLVGSWTSGSQAEQYFGPGTRLTVT.

The chain recombines TRBV29-1 with TRBJ2-1; D gene uncertain. Germline V gene lookup returns CDR1 SQVTM and CDR2 ANQGSEA. V was cut by 4 bases and J by 6 bases, with 16 bases left in between. The CDR3 covers 14 residues. The CDR3 DNA sequence: TGCAGCGTTGGCGAGGCCCACGCAGTCAATGAGCAGTTCTTC. Amino acid sequence: CSVGEAHAVNEQFF.

This chain connects TRBV13 to TRBJ2-3, with 7 bases that match TRBD1. In germline, CDR1 is PRHDT, CDR2 FYEKMQ (reference sequence). The ends lost 4 bases at V and 2 bases at J; junction bases unmatched: 6. The CDR3 is made up of 15 amino acids. DNA of the CDR3: TGTGCCAGCAGCTCATACAGGGGTCCCACAGATACGCAGTATTTT. It encodes CASSSYRGPTDTQYF.

The J gene is TRBJ1-5, the V gene TRBV6-5, with 9 bases fitting TRBD1. Germline-derived CDR1 and CDR2 are MNHEY and SVGAGI. The trim removed 7 bases at V and 5 bases at J, leaving 9 bases unmatched. The CDR3 loop spans 15 amino acids. CDR3 protein: CASNHRGRMDQPQHF. The CDR3 DNA follows: TGTGCCAGCAACCACAGGGGGCGCATGGATCAGCCCCAGCATTTT.